Below are 4 T cell receptor gamma chains sequenced from a single sample in a study of gamma delta lymphoproliferative disorders and STAT genes. TCRdb re-called the multiplex PCR reads with CATT. The data show around 600 gamma-chain clones, approximately 30% seen once. Genomic DNA from isolated PBMCs served as the sequencing template. Sequencing input: blood. Source of these receptors: a human donor in good health.

This clone counts as large. This chain joins TRGV3 and TRGJ1 or TRGJ2. TCRdb leaves out the J gene; it was filled in here by matching the DNA to germline. The CDR3 is 14 amino acids. J lost 6 bases, V lost 2 bases, and 10 bases had no gene match. Germline V lookup: CDR1 VTNTFY, CDR2 YDVSTARD (reference sequence). CDR3: CATWDKSCGYKKLF. CDR3 nucleotide sequence: TGTGCCACCTGGGACAAGTCCTGTGGTTATAAGAAACTCTTT.

This clone occurred a few times. With only one base between it and a far larger clone, this is likely a read error. The same CDR3 also results from other DNA sequences found in this sample. This chain links TRGV4 with TRGJP2. Because TCRdb records no J gene, it was assigned here through a match of the DNA to germline. The V segment lost 0 bases and the J segment 8 bases; nucleotides outside the gene matches: 6. There are 14 residues in the CDR3. Germline CDR1 and CDR2: EGSTGY and YDSYTSSV. The CDR3 DNA sequence: TGTGCCACCTGGGATGGGCCTTGCGATTGGATCAAGACGTTT. Translating it yields CATWDGPCDWIKTF.

In the case of this clone: The DNA is omitted, as the CDR3 cannot be located on it reliably, and the CDR3 follows TCRdb's listing. The V gene call reads TRGV11; no J gene was called. TRGV11 is given ORF status, its function remaining uncertain. The CDR3 sequence runs 21 residues, both termini included. Here the CDR3 reads CACWIRHVTIIRNSLAVEQHF.

The CDR3 DNA sequence: TGTGCCTGCTGGATTAGGCACGTGGGTAGCTACCTGCACTATAAGAAACTCTTT. Amino acids: CACWIRHVGSYLHYKKLF. V and J are TRGV11 and TRGJ1 or TRGJ2. In the absence of a J gene in TCRdb, the DNA was matched to germline to assign it here. TRGV11 is known as an ORF, though its function is uncertain. V shed 0 bases, J shed 7 bases, and the junction held 18 bases outside the gene matches. This CDR3 is built from 18 residues.